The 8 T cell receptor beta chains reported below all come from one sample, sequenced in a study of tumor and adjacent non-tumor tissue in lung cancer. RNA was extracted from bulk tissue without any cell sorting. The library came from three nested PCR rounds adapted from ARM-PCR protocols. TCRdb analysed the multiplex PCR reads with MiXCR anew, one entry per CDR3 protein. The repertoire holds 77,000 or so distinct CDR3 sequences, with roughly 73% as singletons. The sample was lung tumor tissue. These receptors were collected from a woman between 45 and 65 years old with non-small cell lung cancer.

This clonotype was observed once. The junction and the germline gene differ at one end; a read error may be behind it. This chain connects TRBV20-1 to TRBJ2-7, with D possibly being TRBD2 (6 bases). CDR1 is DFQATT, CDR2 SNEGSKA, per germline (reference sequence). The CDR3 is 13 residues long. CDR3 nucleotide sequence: TGCAGCGCTAGAGTTCGGGAGCCCAAGGAGCAGTACTTC. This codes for CSARVREPKEQYF.

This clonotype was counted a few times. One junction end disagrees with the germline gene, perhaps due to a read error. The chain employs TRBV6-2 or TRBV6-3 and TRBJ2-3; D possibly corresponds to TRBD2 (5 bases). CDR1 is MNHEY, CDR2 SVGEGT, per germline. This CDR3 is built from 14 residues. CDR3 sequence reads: CTSSSPRLGDAQYF. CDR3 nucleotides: TGTACCAGCAGTTCCCCCCGCCTCGGGGATGCGCAGTATTTT.

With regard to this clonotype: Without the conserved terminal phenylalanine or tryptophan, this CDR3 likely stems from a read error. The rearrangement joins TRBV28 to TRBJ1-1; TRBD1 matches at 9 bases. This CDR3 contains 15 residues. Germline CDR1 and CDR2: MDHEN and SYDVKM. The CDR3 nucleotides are TGTGTCAGCGCGACCGAAGGGACAGGGTTAACTGAAGCTTTCTTA. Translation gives CVSATEGTGLTEAFL.

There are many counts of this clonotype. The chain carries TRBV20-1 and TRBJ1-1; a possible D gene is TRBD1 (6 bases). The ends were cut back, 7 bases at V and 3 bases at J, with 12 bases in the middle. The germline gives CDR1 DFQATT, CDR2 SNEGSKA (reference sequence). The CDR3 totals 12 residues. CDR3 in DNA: TGCAGTGTAGGGCAGGGGTACACTGAAGCTTTCTTT. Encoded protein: CSVGQGYTEAFF.

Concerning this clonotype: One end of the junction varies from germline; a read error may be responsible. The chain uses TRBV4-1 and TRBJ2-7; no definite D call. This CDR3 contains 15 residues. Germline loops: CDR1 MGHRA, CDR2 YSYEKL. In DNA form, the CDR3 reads TGTGCCAGCAGCCAATGGTCCCCTCGCCTCGACGAGCAGTACTTC. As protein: CASSQWSPRLDEQYF.

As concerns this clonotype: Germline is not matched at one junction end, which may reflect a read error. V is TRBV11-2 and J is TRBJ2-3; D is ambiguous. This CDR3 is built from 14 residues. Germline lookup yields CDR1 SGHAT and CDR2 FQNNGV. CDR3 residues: CASTLWSRSDTQYF. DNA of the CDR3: TGTGCCAGCACCTTATGGTCCCGCTCAGATACACAGTATTTT.

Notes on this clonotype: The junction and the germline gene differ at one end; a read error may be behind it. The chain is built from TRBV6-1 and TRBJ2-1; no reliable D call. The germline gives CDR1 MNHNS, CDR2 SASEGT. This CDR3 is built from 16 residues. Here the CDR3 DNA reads TGTGCCAGCCGTGAAACCGCGGATAGCTCCTACAATGAGCAGTTCTTC. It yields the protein CASRETADSSYNEQFF.

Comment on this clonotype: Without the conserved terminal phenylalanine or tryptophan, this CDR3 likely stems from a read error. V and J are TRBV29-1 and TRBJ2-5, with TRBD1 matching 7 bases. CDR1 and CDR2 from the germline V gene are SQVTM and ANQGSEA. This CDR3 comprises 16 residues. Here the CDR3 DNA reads TGCAGCGTTGAAGATAGGGAGAGGGGGCTACAAGATACCCAGTACCTC. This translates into CSVEDRERGLQDTQYL.